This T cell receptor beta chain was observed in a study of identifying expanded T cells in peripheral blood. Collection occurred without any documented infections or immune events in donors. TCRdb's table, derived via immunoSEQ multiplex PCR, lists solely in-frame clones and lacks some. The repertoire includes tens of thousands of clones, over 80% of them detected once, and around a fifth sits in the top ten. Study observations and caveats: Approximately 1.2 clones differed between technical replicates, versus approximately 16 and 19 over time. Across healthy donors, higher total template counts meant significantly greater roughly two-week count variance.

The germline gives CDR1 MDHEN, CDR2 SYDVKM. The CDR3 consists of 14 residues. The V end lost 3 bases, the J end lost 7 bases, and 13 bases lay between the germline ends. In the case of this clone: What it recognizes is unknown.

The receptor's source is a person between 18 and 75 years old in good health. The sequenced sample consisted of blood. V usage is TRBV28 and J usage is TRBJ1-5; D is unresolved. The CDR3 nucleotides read TGTGCCAGCAGTTTTCTCCAAGGGCGGCAGCCCCAGCATTTT. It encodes CASSFLQGRQPQHF.